These T cell receptor beta chains were read from a single sample in a study of CD8 T cells in ankylosing spondylitis. One entry per CDR3 protein results from TCRdb running MiXCR on the 5' RACE reads. The sample lists some 130,000 distinct CDR3 sequences, 6% to 8.5% seen once, with under 15% in the top ten. The sample was blood, either unsorted or a sorted T cell fraction (not recorded which). The receptors shown here come from a female donor with ankylosing spondylitis or in good health (not recorded which). Each CDR3 is given with its conserved first and last residue. The order of the fields is D gene, clone size, J gene, V gene, CDR3 protein, CDR3 DNA. D genes are given only for firm matches. A clone size is listed for some rows: how often the clone was seen (once, few, many), or a class if it is expanded.

D: TRBD1; size: many; J: TRBJ2-7; V: TRBV11-2; CDR3: CASFDRVGSYEQYF; DNA: TGTGCCAGCTTCGACAGGGTTGGCTCCTACGAGCAGTACTTC
D: NA; size: few; J: TRBJ1-4; V: TRBV5-6; CDR3: CASSITGTGGEKLFF; DNA: TGTGCCAGCAGCATTACCGGGACTGGAGGTGAAAAACTGTTTTTT
D: TRBD1; size: NA; J: TRBJ1-5; V: TRBV30; CDR3: CAWAPDREDNQPQHF; DNA: TGTGCCTGGGCACCCGACAGGGAGGACAATCAGCCCCAGCATTTT
D: NA; size: many; J: TRBJ1-3; V: TRBV10-3; CDR3: CAISDGRALSGNTIYF; DNA: TGTGCCATCAGTGACGGGAGGGCTCTATCTGGAAACACCATATATTTT
D: TRBD1; size: many; J: TRBJ1-1; V: TRBV6-1; CDR3: CASTSGTGGFGTEAFF; DNA: TGTGCCAGCACCTCCGGGACAGGGGGCTTTGGGACTGAAGCTTTCTTT
D: NA; size: many; J: TRBJ2-2; V: TRBV20-1; CDR3: CSARETRASSTGELFF; DNA: TGCAGTGCTAGAGAAACTAGGGCCTCTAGCACCGGGGAGCTGTTTTTT
D: NA; size: few; J: TRBJ1-2; V: TRBV7-2; CDR3: CASSLDRLSWGYTF; DNA: TGTGCCAGCAGCTTAGATCGTCTCTCTTGGGGCTACACCTTC
D: NA; size: many; J: TRBJ1-4; V: TRBV24-1; CDR3: CATSDSKTGLEKLFF; DNA: TGTGCCACCAGTGATTCGAAAACAGGGTTGGAAAAACTGTTTTTT
D: TRBD1; size: many; J: TRBJ1-6; V: TRBV10-3; CDR3: CAIRPGQGDSPLHF; DNA: TGTGCCATCAGGCCCGGACAGGGGGATTCACCCCTCCACTTT
D: NA; size: many; J: TRBJ2-5; V: TRBV2; CDR3: CASRRVLETQYF; DNA: TGTGCCAGCAGGAGGGTCTTGGAGACCCAGTACTTC
D: NA; size: many; J: TRBJ1-6; V: TRBV12-3/TRBV12-4; CDR3: CASSSTGAAALHF; DNA: TGTGCCAGCAGTTCCACTGGGGCCGCGGCCCTCCACTTT
D: NA; size: many; J: TRBJ2-3; V: TRBV7-2; CDR3: CASSKPFTDTQYF; DNA: TGTGCCAGCAGCAAACCCTTCACAGATACGCAGTATTTT
D: NA; size: many; J: TRBJ1-2; V: TRBV10-3; CDR3: CAISESGPNYGYTF; DNA: TGTGCCATCAGTGAGTCAGGGCCGAACTATGGCTACACCTTC
D: NA; size: NA; J: TRBJ2-1; V: TRBV6-5; CDR3: CASSLTVPTYNEQFF; DNA: TGTGCCAGCAGTTTGACAGTCCCAACCTACAATGAGCAGTTCTTC
D: NA; size: many; J: TRBJ1-1; V: TRBV12-3/TRBV12-4; CDR3: CASSPGPANTEAFF; DNA: TGTGCCAGCAGTCCGGGACCGGCGAACACTGAAGCTTTCTTT
D: NA; size: many; J: TRBJ2-2; V: TRBV15; CDR3: CATSREYSGRTGELFF; DNA: TGTGCCACCAGCAGAGAGTACTCAGGGCGCACCGGGGAGCTGTTTTTT
D: NA; size: few; J: TRBJ2-1; V: TRBV20-1; CDR3: CSARRLVGNEQFF; DNA: TGCAGTGCTAGAAGGCTAGTCGGGAATGAGCAGTTCTTC
D: NA; size: many; J: TRBJ2-3; V: TRBV12-3/TRBV12-4; CDR3: CASSRLAGDTQYF; DNA: TGTGCCAGCAGCCGGTTGGCGGGAGATACGCAGTATTTT
D: TRBD1; size: many; J: TRBJ1-2; V: TRBV7-9; CDR3: CASSAQGKYSYGYTF; DNA: TGTGCCAGCAGCGCACAGGGGAAGTACTCCTATGGCTACACCTTC
D: TRBD1; size: many; J: TRBJ1-2; V: TRBV15; CDR3: CATSGGTAYGYTF; DNA: TGTGCCACCAGCGGTGGGACAGCCTATGGCTACACCTTC
D: TRBD1; size: many; J: TRBJ2-3; V: TRBV9; CDR3: CASGTDRVKIGARTDTQYF; DNA: TGTGCCAGCGGAACTGACAGGGTGAAAATCGGGGCCCGCACAGATACGCAGTATTTT
D: NA; size: many; J: TRBJ1-5; V: TRBV7-6; CDR3: CASSLVAGRNQPQHF; DNA: TGTGCCAGCAGCTTAGTGGCAGGGCGGAATCAGCCCCAGCATTTT
D: NA; size: many; J: TRBJ2-1; V: TRBV14; CDR3: CASSQDTSNEQFF; DNA: TGTGCCAGCAGCCAAGATACTAGCAATGAGCAGTTCTTC
D: NA; size: many; J: TRBJ2-5; V: TRBV7-2; CDR3: CASSLVRGGGETQYF; DNA: TGTGCCAGCAGCTTAGTGAGAGGGGGTGGGGAGACCCAGTACTTC
D: NA; size: many; J: TRBJ1-4; V: TRBV20-1; CDR3: CSARDGRIEHGTNEKLFF; DNA: TGCAGTGCCAGGGACGGACGAATCGAACACGGGACTAATGAAAAACTGTTTTTT
D: TRBD1; size: many; J: TRBJ1-6; V: TRBV12-3/TRBV12-4; CDR3: CASSLRDRGNSPLHF; DNA: TGTGCCAGCAGTTTAAGGGACAGGGGTAATTCACCCCTCCACTTT
D: TRBD2; size: many; J: TRBJ2-1; V: TRBV5-1; CDR3: CASSPSGGSYNEQFF; DNA: TGCGCCAGCAGTCCCAGCGGGGGCTCCTACAATGAGCAGTTCTTC
D: NA; size: many; J: TRBJ2-7; V: TRBV5-1; CDR3: CASSLPSYEQYF; DNA: TGCGCCAGCAGCTTGCCTTCCTACGAGCAGTACTTC
D: TRBD1; size: many; J: TRBJ2-1; V: TRBV5-5; CDR3: CASGAGGAYNEQFF; DNA: TGTGCCAGCGGGGCAGGGGGCGCCTACAATGAGCAGTTCTTC
D: NA; size: many; J: TRBJ2-7; V: TRBV4-2; CDR3: CASSQELALREQYF; DNA: TGTGCCAGCAGCCAAGAGTTGGCGCTACGGGAGCAGTACTTC
D: NA; size: many; J: TRBJ2-3; V: TRBV7-3; CDR3: CASSLTPDTQYF; DNA: TGTGCCAGCAGCCTTACCCCCGATACGCAGTATTTT
D: NA; size: many; J: TRBJ1-2; V: TRBV28; CDR3: CASIGTTYGYTF; DNA: TGTGCCAGTATAGGGACCACTTATGGCTACACCTTC
D: TRBD1; size: many; J: TRBJ2-2; V: TRBV24-1; CDR3: CATSDGTGANTGELFF; DNA: TGTGCCACCAGTGATGGAACAGGGGCGAACACCGGGGAGCTGTTTTTT
D: NA; size: many; J: TRBJ2-4; V: TRBV20-1; CDR3: CSARDYSRADNIQYF; DNA: TGCAGTGCTAGAGATTACTCCCGTGCGGACAACATTCAGTACTTC
D: TRBD2; size: NA; J: TRBJ2-4; V: TRBV6-4; CDR3: CTLSPGTSGGTAKNIQYF; DNA: TGTACCCTCAGTCCCGGGACTAGCGGGGGTACAGCCAAAAACATTCAGTACTTC
D: NA; size: few; J: TRBJ2-1; V: TRBV12-3/TRBV12-4; CDR3: CASSLGGQSSYNEQFF; DNA: TGTGCCAGCAGTTTGGGGGGACAGAGCTCCTACAATGAGCAGTTCTTC
D: NA; size: many; J: TRBJ2-2; V: TRBV6-5; CDR3: CASSYPNGGATGELFF; DNA: TGTGCCAGCAGTTACCCGAATGGCGGCGCCACCGGGGAGCTGTTTTTT
D: NA; size: many; J: TRBJ2-1; V: TRBV7-2; CDR3: CASSTTGTYNEQFF; DNA: TGTGCCAGCAGCACGACCGGGACCTACAATGAGCAGTTCTTC
D: TRBD2; size: many; J: TRBJ2-1; V: TRBV5-1; CDR3: CASSAFPSGGISYNEQFF; DNA: TGCGCCAGCAGCGCATTTCCTAGCGGGGGGATCTCCTACAATGAGCAGTTCTTC
D: TRBD2; size: many; J: TRBJ2-1; V: TRBV3-1; CDR3: CASSQDQPSGGVNRKNNEQFF; DNA: TGTGCCAGCAGCCAAGATCAGCCTAGCGGGGGGGTGAACAGAAAAAACAATGAGCAGTTCTTC
D: TRBD2; size: many; J: TRBJ2-3; V: TRBV9; CDR3: CASSVGLAGGTDTQYF; DNA: TGTGCCAGCAGCGTAGGGCTAGCGGGGGGCACAGATACGCAGTATTTT
D: TRBD1; size: NA; J: TRBJ1-1; V: TRBV7-6; CDR3: CASSLGQAVNTEAFF; DNA: TGTGCCAGCAGCTTGGGACAGGCTGTGAACACTGAAGCTTTCTTT
D: NA; size: many; J: TRBJ1-4; V: TRBV5-1; CDR3: CASSENEKLFF; DNA: TGCGCCAGCAGCGAGAATGAAAAACTGTTTTTT
D: NA; size: many; J: TRBJ2-7; V: TRBV28; CDR3: CASSLNRPRQPNYEQYF; DNA: TGTGCCAGCAGTTTAAACCGACCAAGGCAGCCAAACTACGAGCAGTACTTC
D: NA; size: many; J: TRBJ1-4; V: TRBV10-3; CDR3: CAISVATNEKLFF; DNA: TGTGCCATCAGTGTCGCAACTAATGAAAAACTGTTTTTT
D: TRBD1; size: few; J: TRBJ2-7; V: TRBV5-4; CDR3: CASSWGTGSTYEQYF; DNA: TGTGCCAGCAGCTGGGGGACAGGGTCAACCTACGAGCAGTACTTC
D: TRBD1; size: many; J: TRBJ1-1; V: TRBV10-3; CDR3: CATAGTGDTEAFF; DNA: TGTGCCACCGCGGGGACAGGAGATACTGAAGCTTTCTTT
D: NA; size: many; J: TRBJ1-1; V: TRBV5-1; CDR3: CASSLREVMNTEAFF; DNA: TGCGCCAGCAGCTTGAGAGAGGTCATGAACACTGAAGCTTTCTTT
D: TRBD1; size: few; J: TRBJ2-4; V: TRBV12-3/TRBV12-4; CDR3: CASSLGTGAKNIQYF; DNA: TGTGCCAGCAGTTTAGGGACAGGGGCCAAAAACATTCAGTACTTC
D: NA; size: NA; J: TRBJ2-1; V: TRBV12-3/TRBV12-4; CDR3: CASSFGLGGNEQFF; DNA: TGTGCCAGCAGTTTTGGGCTAGGAGGCAATGAGCAGTTCTTC
D: TRBD2; size: many; J: TRBJ2-4; V: TRBV6-5; CDR3: CASSYPREGAKNIQYF; DNA: TGTGCCAGCAGTTACCCCCGGGAGGGGGCCAAAAACATTCAGTACTTC
D: TRBD2; size: many; J: TRBJ2-3; V: TRBV27; CDR3: CASSYWRGGRDTQYF; DNA: TGTGCCAGCAGTTATTGGCGGGGGGGCCGTGATACGCAGTATTTT
D: NA; size: many; J: TRBJ1-4; V: TRBV20-1; CDR3: CSAAMTGVSEKLFF; DNA: TGCAGTGCGGCCATGACAGGCGTCTCCGAAAAACTGTTTTTT